These 26 T cell receptor beta chains were sequenced from one sample in a study of T-cell memory formation after mild COVID-19. MiXCR was run by TCRdb on the 5' RACE reads, yielding one entry per CDR3 protein. This sample yields about 170,000 distinct CDR3 sequences, of which 13% are seen a single time; 2.5% to 3.5% belongs to the top ten. Sequenced input: PBMCs or a T cell subset sorted from them (not recorded which). The receptors were gathered from a man between 18 and 35 years old who had mild COVID-19 (a few samples of this study predate the infection). Cell type and time point are not known.

The gene calls are TRBV11-2 and TRBJ1-2; D perhaps matches TRBD1 (5 bases). V gave up 0 bases and J gave up 9 bases, with 23 bases separating them. Germline CDR1 and CDR2: SGHAT and FQNNGV. CDR3 length equals 17 residues. The CDR3: CASSLDYRRDDRYSYTF. The CDR3 nucleotides read TGTGCCAGCAGCTTAGATTACCGCCGGGACGATCGTTATAGCTACACCTTC. The full variable domain, completed using reference TRBV11-2 and TRBJ1-2, is EAGVAQSPRYKIIEKRQSVAFWCNPISGHATLYWYQQILGQGPKLLIQFQNNGVVDDSQLPKDRFSAERLKGVDSTLKIQPAKLEDSAVYLCASSLDYRRDDRYSYTFGSGTRLTVV.

V and J are TRBV14 and TRBJ1-1; D gene unclear. Germline V gene data show CDR1 as SGHDN and CDR2 as FVKESK. The CDR3 has 12 residues. Trimming left V 2 bases short and J 1 base short, with 2 bases between. CDR3 bases: TGTGCCAGCAGCCAACAGAACACTGAAGCTTTCTTT. This codes for CASSQQNTEAFF. The entire variable domain, with the rest obtained from reference TRBV14 and TRBJ1-1, is as follows: EAGVTQFPSHSVIEKGQTVTLRCDPISGHDNLYWYRRVMGKEIKFLLHFVKESKQDESGMPNNRFLAERTGGTYSTLKVQPAELEDSGVYFCASSQQNTEAFFGQGTRLTVV.

The rearrangement uses TRBV21-1 and TRBJ2-3; TRBD1 was called by the table and not checked on the DNA. TRBV21-1 is classified as a pseudogene. The CDR3 sequence is 15 residues long. In nucleotides, the CDR3 is TGTGCCAGCAGCGGCCGGGACGGTAGCACAGATACGCAGTATTTT. It codes for CASSGRDGSTDTQYF.

This sequence joins TRBV5-1 and TRBJ2-3; TRBD2 might be the D (5 bases). Trimming cost V 2 bases and J 6 bases, with 16 bases left between them. Germline V gives CDR1 SGHRS, CDR2 YFSETQ. There are 15 residues in the CDR3. The CDR3 bases are TGCGCCAGCAGCTTCGAACATACGGGAAGGGATACGCAGTATTTT. Its protein is CASSFEHTGRDTQYF.

The chain joins TRBV7-9 to TRBJ2-1; D possibly corresponds to TRBD1 (7 bases). The V end was cut by 6 bases, the J end by 4 bases, with 16 bases between. Germline V gene data show CDR1 as SEHNR and CDR2 as FQNEAQ (reference sequence). The CDR3 totals 15 residues. CDR3 in DNA: TGTGCCAGCAGACCATCCAGGGGGGCGTACAATGAGCAGTTCTTC. Translated: CASRPSRGAYNEQFF.

Only a few counts were recorded for this clonotype. V and J are TRBV20-1 and TRBJ1-1; unclear D gene. Germline lookup yields CDR1 DFQATT and CDR2 SNEGSKA (reference sequence). The CDR3 loop spans 11 amino acids. V was pared by 3 bases and J by 2 bases, with 4 bases between. CDR3 region: CSARVNTEAFF. DNA of the CDR3: TGCAGTGCTAGGGTTAACACTGAAGCTTTCTTT.

The chain links TRBV6-5 to TRBJ2-1; TRBD1 is a possible D gene (7 bases). Germline CDR1 reads MNHEY; CDR2 reads SVGAGI. The CDR3 runs to 18 residues. The V end lost 6 bases, the J end lost 7 bases, and 28 bases lay between the germline ends. As DNA, the CDR3 is TGTGCCAGCAGGCAGAGCCTCCGACGCGGGACAGAGTCTAATGAGCAGTTCTTC. This encodes CASRQSLRRGTESNEQFF.

Only a few counts were recorded for this clonotype. This sequence joins TRBV20-1 and TRBJ1-6; D possibly corresponds to TRBD1 (5 bases). There are 16 residues in the CDR3. Germline V gene sequence: CDR1 DFQATT, CDR2 SNEGSKA (reference sequence). Trimming stripped 5 bases from V and 0 bases from J, with 14 bases between. Here the CDR3 reads CSAGDPGSSYNSPLHF. For the CDR3, the DNA is TGCAGTGCTGGGGACCCCGGCAGCTCCTATAATTCACCCCTCCACTTT.

This clonotype was picked up a small number of times. The chain carries TRBV12-3 or TRBV12-4 and TRBJ1-4, with D tentatively TRBD1 (5 bases). V lost 3 bases and J lost 8, with 16 bases in between. CDR3 length equals 15 residues. The CDR3 loop is CASSLNWGIGEKLFF. The DNA of the CDR3 is TGTGCCAGCAGTTTGAATTGGGGGATCGGAGAAAAACTGTTTTTT.

The chain is built from TRBV7-6 and TRBJ2-7, with D possibly being TRBD2 (6 bases). V was trimmed by 1 base and J by 5 bases, leaving 15 bases between them. The CDR3 has 15 residues. Germline lookup yields CDR1 SGHVS and CDR2 FNYEAQ. The CDR3 DNA reads as TGTGCCAGCAGCTTAGGGCAGGGTAGGAGGGACGAGCAGTACTTC. It translates to CASSLGQGRRDEQYF.

This rearrangement joins TRBV20-1 to TRBJ2-6; unclear D gene. The germline V and J ends were trimmed by 0 bases and 4 bases, with 7 bases remaining between them. The CDR3 is 14 amino acids. Germline CDR1 DFQATT, CDR2 SNEGSKA (reference sequence). In nucleotides, the CDR3 is TGCAGTGCTAGAGACGGGTCCGGGGCCAACGTCCTGACTTTC. This sequence encodes CSARDGSGANVLTF.

This clonotype turned up a few times. The chain is built from TRBV28 and TRBJ1-2; TRBD1 is a possible D gene (5 bases). Trimming shortened V by 11 bases and J by 3 bases, and 13 bases separated the two germline ends. The CDR3 is 12 amino acids. Germline assignment: CDR1 MDHEN and CDR2 SYDVKM. The CDR3 DNA follows: TGTGCCCTACACAGGTCTCACTATGGCTACACCTTC. It is translated as CALHRSHYGYTF.

This clonotype turned up a few times. V gene TRBV28 combines with J gene TRBJ2-7; D is ambiguous. V was clipped by 6 bases and J by 4 bases, with 10 bases between them. The CDR3 loop spans 12 amino acids. Germline values: CDR1 MDHEN, CDR2 SYDVKM. Written as DNA, the CDR3 is TGTGCCAGCAGCCAACCGCCTTACGAGCAGTACGTC. It encodes CASSQPPYEQYV.

The gene calls are TRBV7-2 and TRBJ2-3; 12 positions match TRBD2. With V trimmed by 1 base and J by 5 bases, 7 bases remained unmatched. The CDR3 has 17 residues. The germline CDR1 and CDR2 sequences are SGHTA and FQGNSA. The CDR3 DNA follows: TGTGCCAGCAGCTTAGGGCGACTAGCGGGGGTGGGAGATACGCAGTATTTT. This encodes CASSLGRLAGVGDTQYF.

This clonotype showed up just a few times. The CDR3 here is CASSHRDRDYEQYF. CDR3 sequence (DNA): TGTGCCAGCAGCCACCGGGACAGAGACTACGAGCAGTACTTC. V gene TRBV4-2 combines with J gene TRBJ2-7; TRBD1 matches 7 bases. With 3 bases clipped from V and 3 bases from J, the junction kept 5 bases outside the gene matches. The CDR3 sequence is 14 residues long. From germline, CDR1 is LGHNA and CDR2 YNFKEQ.

The V call is TRBV5-1, the J call TRBJ2-1, with D possibly being TRBD2 (5 bases). There are 11 residues in the CDR3. The germline CDR1 and CDR2 sequences are SGHRS and YFSETQ. V lost 4 bases and J lost 9, with 8 bases in between. The CDR3 sequence: CASSPAGEQFF. The CDR3 DNA is TGCGCCAGCAGCCCGGCGGGTGAGCAGTTCTTC.

This clonotype was found a few times. The chain links TRBV7-2 to TRBJ1-1; D unclear. CDR3 length: 14 residues. In germline, CDR1 is SGHTA, CDR2 FQGNSA. Trimming stripped 2 bases from V and 3 bases from J, with 10 bases between. In DNA form, the CDR3 reads TGTGCCAGCAGCTTAAACCAAGCGGACACTGAAGCTTTCTTT. Translation gives CASSLNQADTEAFF. Combining the CDR3 with reference TRBV7-2 and TRBJ1-1 gives the whole variable domain GAGVSQSPSNKVTEKGKDVELRCDPISGHTALYWYRQSLGQGLEFLIYFQGNSAPDKSGLPSDRFSAERTGGSVSTLTIQRTQQEDSAVYLCASSLNQADTEAFFGQGTRLTVV.

In this sample, this clonotype turned up many times. This sequence joins TRBV7-2 and TRBJ2-3; 14 bases are a match to TRBD2. V shed 3 bases, J shed 2 bases, and the junction held 4 bases outside the gene matches. The CDR3 runs to 17 residues. The germline CDR1 and CDR2 sequences are SGHTA and FQGNSA. The CDR3 loop is CASSFGTSGGLTDTQYF. In DNA form, the CDR3 reads TGTGCCAGCAGCTTCGGGACTAGCGGGGGTCTCACAGATACGCAGTATTTT.

The gene calls are TRBV20-1 and TRBJ2-1; 9 positions match TRBD2. The trim removed 4 bases at V and 4 bases at J, leaving 5 bases unmatched. Per the germline V gene, CDR1 is DFQATT and CDR2 is SNEGSKA (reference sequence). This CDR3 comprises 14 residues. CDR3 nucleotides: TGCAGTGCTATCCGGCTAGCGGGGTACAATGAGCAGTTCTTC. Residues: CSAIRLAGYNEQFF.

This clonotype was picked up many times. The chain carries TRBV6-5 and TRBJ2-7; 8 bases map to TRBD1. The CDR3 is 15 amino acids. CDR1 and CDR2 from the germline V gene are MNHEY and SVGAGI. Unmatched junction bases numbered 11, after V lost 6 bases and J lost 4 bases. CDR3 residues: CASSPTGTGPYEQYF. The CDR3 nucleotides read TGTGCCAGCAGCCCCACGGGGACAGGCCCGTACGAGCAGTACTTC.

This clonotype has only a few counts. The rearrangement joins TRBV18 to TRBJ2-3; no clear D. The V end was cut by 6 bases, the J end by 2 bases, with 12 bases between. Germline V CDR1 and CDR2: KGHSH, LQKENI. CDR3 length: 14 amino acids. The CDR3 here is CASSPPAITDTQYF. The CDR3 DNA reads as TGTGCCAGCTCGCCCCCGGCGATCACAGATACGCAGTATTTT.

This clonotype was seen only a few times. This rearrangement joins TRBV29-1 to TRBJ2-2; D is perhaps TRBD2 (5 bases). CDR1 is SQVTM and CDR2 is ANQGSEA in the germline V gene. This CDR3 comprises 14 residues. The V and J ends lost 7 bases and 0 bases respectively, with 12 bases between them. The CDR3 DNA sequence: TGCAGCGCCCCACTAGACGCGAACACCGGGGAGCTGTTTTTT. Translated: CSAPLDANTGELFF.

The CDR3 is CASSLSASGNTIYF. The CDR3 coding sequence is TGTGCCAGCAGCTTGTCCGCGTCAGGAAACACCATATATTTT. The V gene is TRBV5-6, the J gene TRBJ1-3, with unresolved D. There are 14 residues in the CDR3. The germline V and J ends were trimmed by 1 base and 4 bases, with 9 bases remaining between them. Germline V CDR1 and CDR2: SGHDT, YYEEEE.

This clonotype was detected only a few times. The chain uses TRBV5-1 and TRBJ2-2; tentative D call: TRBD1 (6 bases). The CDR3 spans 13 residues. Germline CDR1 and CDR2: SGHRS and YFSETQ. Trimming removed 4 bases at V and 5 bases at J, with 9 bases between. The CDR3 DNA follows: TGCGCCAGCAGCGGGACACCGACCGGGGAGCTGTTTTTT. This translates into CASSGTPTGELFF. Full variable domain (rest looked up from reference TRBV5-1 and TRBJ2-2): KAGVTQTPRYLIKTRGQQVTLSCSPISGHRSVSWYQQTPGQGLQFLFEYFSETQRNKGNFPGRFSGRQFSNSRSEMNVSTLELGDSALYLCASSGTPTGELFFGEGSRLTVL.

This clonotype was detected ten times or more. The CDR3 bases are TGTGCCAGCAGTTACTATCCTAGCGGGGGGTCCTACAATGAGCAGTTCTTC. Amino acid sequence: CASSYYPSGGSYNEQFF. The genes are TRBV6-2 or TRBV6-3 and TRBJ2-1, with 11 bases lining up with TRBD2. There are 17 residues in the CDR3. Germline CDR1 is MNHEY and CDR2 is SVGEGT. With 1 base clipped from V and 1 base from J, the junction kept 3 bases outside the gene matches.

This clonotype is a singleton in its sample. V gene TRBV25-1 combines with J gene TRBJ2-3; 9 nucleotides agree with TRBD2. CDR1 is MGHDK and CDR2 is SYGVNS in the germline V gene. Unmatched junction bases numbered 8, after V lost 1 base and J lost 12 bases. The CDR3 is made up of 14 amino acids. The CDR3 loop reads CASSEWNSGGDQYF. The CDR3 nucleotides are TGTGCCAGCAGTGAATGGAATAGCGGGGGAGATCAGTATTTT.